The 15 T cell receptor beta chains presented below share a single source sample, sequenced in a study of graft-versus-host responses after intestinal transplantation (TCRdb year 2021). Library construction relied on the immunoSEQ multiplex PCR assay. What TCRdb holds here is the immuneACCESS table cut down to in-frame rearrangements. Part of the clones is not present; checked against another copy, under half of the missing clones reflect an unresolved V gene, and the others are unexplained. A total of tens of thousands of clones appear in this sample, around 43% of them only once. The ten largest clones capture 1.5% to 2% of the sample. What the time point label conveys for this sample: cells obtained before transplantation from donor or recipient. In the mixed lymphocyte reactions, approximately 200,000 CFSE-labeled pre-transplant responders were plated with approximately 200,000 irradiated violet-dye-labeled stimulators and cultured for about six days.

The sample was alloreactive CD8+ T cells from a mixed lymphocyte reaction culture, taken before intestinal transplant. Explained via the paper, the cell subset or site label denotes: CFSE-low proliferating T cells sorted from approximately 6-day pre-transplant mixed lymphocyte reaction (GvH or HvG direction). These receptors originate from a human patient who received an intestinal transplant.

This sequence joins TRBV10-2 and TRBJ2-5; a possible D gene is TRBD2 (5 bases). Trimming cost V 8 bases and J 2 bases, with 9 bases left between them. This CDR3 comprises 12 residues. Germline assignment: CDR1 WSHSY and CDR2 SAAADI. The CDR3 DNA follows: TGCGCCAGCGCTCGGAGGCAAGAGACCCAGTACTTC. It is translated as CASARRQETQYF.

This chain connects TRBV9 to TRBJ2-2; the D call may be TRBD1 or TRBD2 (7 bases each). CDR1 and CDR2 (germline): SGDLS, YYNGEE. The CDR3 is 16 residues long. V shed 0 bases and J shed 0 bases, with 9 bases lying between them. The DNA for the CDR3 is TGTGCCAGCAGCGTAGCAGGGGGGGCGAACACCGGGGAGCTGTTTTTT. This sequence encodes CASSVAGGANTGELFF.

This clone was seen a few times. The chain recombines TRBV7-9 with TRBJ2-1; weak D call: TRBD2 (6 bases). The V gene lost 3 bases and the J gene lost 7 bases, with 13 bases spanning the gap. This CDR3 is 14 amino acids long. Germline V lookup: CDR1 SEHNR, CDR2 FQNEAQ (reference sequence). The CDR3 DNA follows: TGTGCCAGCAGCTTGTTGCGGGATCGTAATGAGCAGTTCTTC. This encodes CASSLLRDRNEQFF.

This chain connects TRBV5-1 to TRBJ2-3; 7 positions agree with TRBD1. The V gene's germline CDR1 is SGHRS and CDR2 YFSETQ. The CDR3 sequence is 16 residues long. The V segment lost 0 bases and the J segment 1 base; nucleotides outside the gene matches: 5. The CDR3 reads CASSLGGGDGTDTQYF. CDR3 coding DNA: TGCGCCAGCAGCTTGGGAGGGGGCGATGGCACAGATACGCAGTATTTT.

This clone was detected only a few times. The rearrangement links TRBV2 to TRBJ2-7; no firm D call. Trimming pared 6 bases from V and 3 bases from J, leaving 6 bases between. CDR1 and CDR2 from the germline V gene are SNHLY and FYNNEI. The CDR3 has 11 amino acids. The CDR3 sequence is CASRHFYEQYF. The CDR3, as DNA: TGTGCCAGCAGACACTTCTACGAGCAGTACTTC.

In its sample, this clone was seen a few times. The V call is TRBV7-8, the J call TRBJ2-1; the D gene is possibly TRBD2 (5 bases). The germline V gene encodes CDR1 SGHVS and CDR2 FQNEAQ. V lost 6 bases, J lost 10 bases, and 22 bases lay in between. This CDR3 comprises 15 residues. Here the CDR3 reads CASRLGIVALREQFF. DNA of the CDR3: TGTGCCAGCAGGCTAGGGATTGTAGCGTTAAGAGAGCAGTTCTTC.

By share, this clone counts as medium-sized (0.01 to 0.1%). This sequence joins TRBV28 and TRBJ1-2, with a possible D match to TRBD1 (5 bases). CDR1 MDHEN and CDR2 SYDVKM come from the germline V gene. The CDR3 is 14 amino acids. V was clipped by 5 bases and J by 4 bases, with 14 bases between them. Written as DNA, the CDR3 is TGTGCCAGCAGTCCGCAAGGGACTTCCTATGGCTACACCTTC. Amino acid sequence: CASSPQGTSYGYTF.

The genes are TRBV9 and TRBJ2-1; D uncertain. The germline V and J ends were trimmed by 3 bases and 1 base, with 8 bases remaining between them. The germline gives CDR1 SGDLS, CDR2 YYNGEE. CDR3 size: 14 residues. CDR3 nucleotide sequence: TGTGCCAGCAGCGCCCATGGATCCTACAATGAGCAGTTCTTC. Translation gives CASSAHGSYNEQFF.

This clone was detected a few times. The chain carries TRBV5-4 and TRBJ2-3; 7 bases are a match to TRBD2. CDR1 is SGHNT, CDR2 YYREEE, per germline (reference sequence). Germline trimming cut 0 bases from V and 7 bases from J; bases unmatched to any gene: 14. CDR3 length: 17 residues. The CDR3 loop is CASSLAKQGGSINTQYF. The CDR3 DNA reads as TGTGCCAGCAGCTTGGCCAAGCAAGGCGGGAGTATCAATACGCAGTATTTT.

The chain uses TRBV13 and TRBJ2-1; no definite D call. V was clipped by 4 bases and J by 3 bases, with 19 bases between them. CDR1 PRHDT and CDR2 FYEKMQ come from the germline V gene (reference sequence). The CDR3 extends over 17 amino acids. The CDR3 here is CASSSQRSHKVYNEQFF. CDR3 sequence (DNA): TGTGCCAGCAGCTCACAACGAAGTCACAAGGTCTACAATGAGCAGTTCTTC.

The genes are TRBV6-5 and TRBJ2-7; D not resolved. Germline V gives CDR1 MNHEY, CDR2 SVGAGI. V lost 8 bases to trimming and J lost 3 bases, with 8 bases between them. The CDR3 is made up of 11 amino acids. In nucleotides, the CDR3 is TGTGCCAGCTCGACTCTCTACGAGCAGTACTTC. It translates to CASSTLYEQYF.

This clone showed up just a few times. The rearrangement uses TRBV29-1 and TRBJ1-5; D is possibly TRBD1 (5 bases). This CDR3 spans 15 amino acids. V was clipped by 0 bases and J by 3 bases, with 12 bases between them. The V gene's germline CDR1 is SQVTM and CDR2 ANQGSEA. The CDR3, as DNA: TGCAGCGTTGAAGATCCGGGGCAGGTCAATCAGCCCCAGCATTTT. Protein sequence: CSVEDPGQVNQPQHF.

On this clone: Different DNA sequences within this sample yield the same CDR3. This chain uses TRBV29-1 with TRBJ2-7; 8 nucleotides agree with TRBD1. J was trimmed by 5 bases and V by 4 bases; bases with no gene match: 16. The V gene's germline CDR1 is SQVTM and CDR2 ANQGSEA. The CDR3 contains 16 residues. The CDR3 DNA follows: TGCAGCGTTGTAGAGTGGAATGGACAGGGTATGGACGAGCAGTACTTC. As protein: CSVVEWNGQGMDEQYF.

This clone was seen only a few times. CDR3 protein: CSVFGANYGYTF. CDR3 DNA sequence: TGCAGCGTTTTTGGAGCTAACTATGGCTACACCTTC. The chain recombines TRBV29-1 with TRBJ1-2; D gene ambiguous. The germline gives CDR1 SQVTM, CDR2 ANQGSEA. The CDR3 totals 12 residues. Trimming cost V 5 bases and J 0 bases, with 7 bases left between them. Full variable domain (remainder filled in from reference TRBV29-1 and TRBJ1-2): SAVISQKPSRDICQRGTSLTIQCQVDSQVTMMFWYRQQPGQSLTLIATANQGSEATYESGFVIDKFPISRPNLTFSTLTVSNMSPEDSSIYLCSVFGANYGYTFGSGTRLTVV.

This clone appeared a few times. V and J are TRBV28 and TRBJ2-1; 8 nucleotides agree with TRBD2. Germline V gene sequence: CDR1 MDHEN, CDR2 SYDVKM. The CDR3 is 16 residues long. The junction had 9 bases not matched to a gene; V was cut back by 5 bases and J by 3 bases. The CDR3 loop reads CASSRPREGLYNEQFF. The CDR3 coding sequence is TGTGCCAGCAGTAGGCCCCGGGAGGGCCTCTACAATGAGCAGTTCTTC.